What follows describes a single TCR beta chain. Its antigen is currently unknown. The data derive from a study of cytomegalovirus exposure and HLA in healthy donors. Findings and caveats of the study: It was in a later analysis that TCR association rates were seen to vary by HLA locus, highest for DRB1 and lowest for HLA-C. In vitro confirmation showed a few CMV-associated chains to be CMV antigen specific.

The PCR made use of 60 Vbeta and 13 Jbeta primers. Clones were sequenced by immunoSEQ multiplex PCR, and TCRdb holds only the in-frame ones, with some missing. Of 95,000 to 150,000 clones listed, roughly a sixth are singletons. The CDR3 runs to 14 residues. V was trimmed by 4 bases and J by 4 bases, leaving 11 bases between them. Germline V gives CDR1 LGHNA, CDR2 YNFKEQ. Sequences were obtained from PBMCs. The chain combines TRBV4-2 with TRBJ2-1; TRBD2 is a possible D gene (5 bases). The source is a female donor in good health and CMV-seropositive. CDR3 DNA: TGTGCCAGCAGCCCCCGGGAAGAATACAATGAGCAGTTCTTC. Protein: CASSPREEYNEQFF.